This T cell receptor (beta chain) emerged from a study of blood T cells in healthy people across ages. The study, taken as a whole, reports: TCR beta diversity, measured per million T cells, fell in a roughly linear way with age.

Peripheral blood, around 10 milliliters per donor, was collected. The length of the CDR3 is 16 residues. Germline V lookup: CDR1 SGHDN, CDR2 FVKESK. V trimming: 0 bases; J trimming: 3 bases; junction bases outside the gene matches: 6. As concerns this clonotype: Its specificity is unknown.

PCR was performed a second time for 7 to 11 cycles using a sample-barcoded 5' primer and a J-beta primer mix. All cDNA molecules were each tagged by a template-switch adaptor with 12 random nucleotides. Sequencing recovered at least 2.5 million CDR3-containing paired-end reads from each sample. In TCRdb, the 5' RACE reads were re-called with MiXCR into one record per CDR3 protein. The sample has some 800,000 distinct CDR3 sequences, 44% seen once; the top ten hold roughly 18%. The TCR was taken from a man aged 55 to 70 in good health. The material sequenced was blood. The rearrangement joins TRBV14 to TRBJ2-3; 7 nucleotides align to TRBD1. CDR3 in DNA: TGTGCCAGCAGCCAAGATCTAGGACAGGCTACAGATACGCAGTATTTT. It codes for CASSQDLGQATDTQYF.